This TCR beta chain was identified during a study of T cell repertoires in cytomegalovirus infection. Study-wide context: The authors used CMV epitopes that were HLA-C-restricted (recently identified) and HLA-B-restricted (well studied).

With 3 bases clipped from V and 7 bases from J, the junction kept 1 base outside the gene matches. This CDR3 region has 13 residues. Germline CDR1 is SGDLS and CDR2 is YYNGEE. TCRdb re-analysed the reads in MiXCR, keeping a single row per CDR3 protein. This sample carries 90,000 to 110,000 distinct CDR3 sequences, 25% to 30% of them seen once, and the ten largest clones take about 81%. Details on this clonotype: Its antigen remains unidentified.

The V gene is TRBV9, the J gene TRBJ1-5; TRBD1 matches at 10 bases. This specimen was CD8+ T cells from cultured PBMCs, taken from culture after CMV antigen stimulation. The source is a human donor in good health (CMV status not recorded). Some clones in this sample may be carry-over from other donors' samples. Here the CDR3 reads CASSETGGQPQHF. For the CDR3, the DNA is TGTGCCAGCAGCGAGACAGGGGGCCAGCCCCAGCATTTT.